What follows are 8 T cell receptor beta chains derived from one specimen sequenced in a study of blood T cell repertoires in COVID-19. Only in-frame clones appear in the TCRdb table, and some are missing; sequencing was by immunoSEQ multiplex PCR. The data show over 250,000 clones, about 85% seen once. Sequencing was done on a sample of peripheral blood. These receptors came from a human donor in a cohort sampled during active COVID-19.

V gene TRBV10-2 combines with J gene TRBJ1-5; D gene uncertain. The CDR3 is made up of 14 amino acids. Germline V gene lookup returns CDR1 WSHSY and CDR2 SAAADI. V was clipped by 3 bases and J by 4 bases, with 10 bases between them. The CDR3 loop is CASSDRMRNQPQHF. The CDR3 DNA follows: TGCGCCAGCAGTGATCGTATGAGGAATCAGCCCCAGCATTTT.

This chain uses TRBV9 with TRBJ1-1; no definite D call. V was clipped by 4 bases and J by 4 bases, with 11 bases between them. The V gene's germline CDR1 is SGDLS and CDR2 YYNGEE. The CDR3 runs to 13 residues. The CDR3 nucleotides are TGTGCCAGCAGCTTAAACAGCGGCACTGAAGCTTTCTTT. Protein sequence: CASSLNSGTEAFF.

This clone was recorded once. This sequence joins TRBV3-1 (or the pseudogene TRBV3-2) and TRBJ2-4; D perhaps matches TRBD1 (5 bases). The germline V and J ends were trimmed by 3 bases and 9 bases, with 12 bases remaining between them. The CDR3 is 13 amino acids. The germline gives CDR1 LGHDT, CDR2 YNNKEL (reference sequence). The CDR3 DNA reads TGTGCCAGCAGCCATCAGGGTGGTAGCATTCAGTACTTC. This codes for CASSHQGGSIQYF.

V usage is TRBV11-3 and J usage is TRBJ2-7; perhaps TRBD2 as D (6 bases). The CDR3 sequence is 13 residues long. Germline CDR1 is SGHNT and CDR2 is YENEEA. The V end lost 0 bases, the J end lost 3 bases, and 6 bases lay between the germline ends. The CDR3 reads CASSLEEGYEQYF. CDR3 nucleotides: TGTGCCAGCAGCTTAGAGGAGGGCTACGAGCAGTACTTC.

The chain carries TRBV29-1 and TRBJ2-7; TRBD2 matches at 7 bases. This CDR3 contains 15 residues. V was clipped by 4 bases and J by 5 bases; unmatched bases: 14. Germline-derived CDR1 and CDR2 are SQVTM and ANQGSEA. The CDR3 DNA sequence: TGCAGCGTTGCCCCAGGGCTAGCGGCGCGGGACGAGCAGTACTTC. Protein: CSVAPGLAARDEQYF.

This chain connects TRBV4-1 to TRBJ2-3; D is possibly TRBD1 (6 bases). V shed 3 bases and J shed 3 bases, with 19 bases lying between them. The CDR3 covers 17 residues. CDR1 is MGHRA, CDR2 YSYEKL, per germline. The CDR3 DNA follows: TGCGCCAGCAGCCACTCCGGGCAGGGTAGGGGGACAGATACGCAGTATTTT. Protein: CASSHSGQGRGTDTQYF.

The gene calls are TRBV20-1 and TRBJ2-3; D is perhaps TRBD2 (6 bases). V shed 3 bases and J shed 0 bases, with 10 bases lying between them. Germline CDR1 reads DFQATT; CDR2 reads SNEGSKA (reference sequence). This CDR3 is 14 amino acids long. Written as DNA, the CDR3 is TGCAGTGCTAGTTTGGAGGGGAGCACAGATACGCAGTATTTT. Its translation is CSASLEGSTDTQYF.

The chain links TRBV6-2 or TRBV6-3 to TRBJ2-1; 12 bases are shared with TRBD2. Germline V gives CDR1 MNHEY, CDR2 SVGEGT. V lost 2 bases, J lost 9 bases, and 2 bases stayed unmatched. The CDR3 loop spans 14 amino acids. CDR3 coding DNA: TGTGCCAGCAGTTACATACTAGCGGGGGGTGAGCAGTTCTTC. Translated: CASSYILAGGEQFF.